This TCR beta chain was found in a study of OX40 agonist ivuxolimab in advanced cancers. Background on the whole study: Ivuxolimab, which targeted the costimulatory receptor OX40 (CD134), was an agonistic, fully human IgG2 monoclonal antibody. In the dose-escalation cohort, roughly four fifths of patients were male, and the mean age was approximately 60 years, with a range of about 23 to 90. Prior anti-PD-1, anti-PD-L1 or anti-CTLA-4 therapy was permitted, and approximately 39% of dose-escalation patients had received checkpoint inhibitors. Of the 50 to 55 patients in dose escalation, some 19 had hepatocellular carcinoma, approximately 15 had melanoma, 9 had renal cell carcinoma and 9 had head and neck cancer. Intravenous ivuxolimab was administered to patients every 2 weeks at six dose levels: 0.01, 0.1, 0.3, 1.5, 3 and 10 mg/kg. Partial responses were achieved by three dose-escalation patients, of whom one had hepatocellular carcinoma and two had cutaneous melanoma. The point of sequencing TCRbeta in the periphery was to test whether ivuxolimab changed TCR sequence diversity and drove clonal T-cell expansion. The paper describes the monotherapy dose-escalation part (N = 52 patients) of the phase I trial of ivuxolimab.

Patients with autoimmune disease history or receiving systemic immunosuppression were excluded from the trial. Peripheral blood for TCR sequencing was drawn from every dose cohort at baseline, at cycle 4 day 1 and at cycle 7 day 1. The samples were drawn from a first-in-human, open-label, multicenter phase I dose-escalation trial of ivuxolimab. Adults with locally advanced or metastatic melanoma, renal cell, hepatocellular, or head and neck squamous cell carcinoma were enrolled in the trial. Before TCR sequencing, CD4+ T cells and CD8+ T cells were sorted from peripheral blood as separate populations. Summary of the overall study and its limitations: At doses of 0.1 to 3.0 mg/kg, clonal expansion of both CD4+ and CD8+ blood T cells was observed from baseline to week 6. After ivuxolimab, CD8+ T cells had more expanded clones than CD4+ T cells on average. Low levels of normalized T-cell clonal expansion were also shown by some nonresponding patients. The antigen specificity of the peripheral T cells that underwent clonal expansion was not determined. In the 0.1-3.0 mg/kg groups, partial responders had among the lowest normalized peripheral clonal expansion, particularly in CD8+ T cells.

To sequence the TCRbeta CDR3 region, genomic DNA was isolated from the sorted cells. The immunoSEQ Assay was used to sequence the TCRbeta CDR3 regions. Sourced from immuneACCESS, this table was stored by TCRdb with only in-frame sequences that have V and J called. A share of the clones is absent; for the studies checked, an unresolved V gene accounts for under half, and the remainder has no known explanation. The sample table lists under 85,000 clones, around 78% of them with a count of one. The ten largest clones represent approximately 5% of the sample. Points on this clone: Its antigen remains undetermined. No base qualities exist here, and no much larger clone lies one base off it.

V was cut back by 4 bases and J by 2 bases, leaving a gap of 14 bases between them. From the germline V gene, CDR1 is LGHNA and CDR2 is YSLEER. The CDR3 starts with the cysteine, ends with the phenylalanine, and has 15 residues. Kept here is only the CDR3 DNA, which spans 45 bases and is read in frame from base 1. Sequences were derived from CD4+ or CD8+ T cells sorted from blood, sampled in a trial of the OX40 agonist ivuxolimab. The sequence links TRBV4-3 to TRBJ1-1; confidence is insufficient to name the D gene. This TCR was recovered from an adult with an advanced solid tumor such as melanoma, head and neck, liver or kidney cancer. CDR3 region: CASSRNGDFNTEAFF. In nucleotides, the sequence is TGCGCCAGCAGCCGAAACGGAGATTTCAACACTGAAGCTTTCTTT.